Here is one TCR delta chain with its context. This clone was counted ten times or more. There is no known antigen for this receptor. Base qualities are not recorded, but no much larger clone differs from it by a single base. Other nucleotide sequences in the sample specify the same CDR3. To prepare the library, multiplex PCR was applied. Data came from an Illumina MiSeq. Each sorted gammadelta T cell sample was sequenced for both the TCR gamma (TRG) and TCR delta (TRD) chains. The source study handled its data this way. The repertoire analyses used clonotype tree plots, the accumulated frequency of the top 20 clonotypes, and diversity index (DI) and D75 metrics. TCRdb reprocessed the public data with the CATT caller; entries with the same nucleotide sequence were combined afterwards. The V and J calls were determined by TCRdb, not by the authors. This sample comprises tens of thousands of delta-chain clones, under 1.5% of them detected only once. The ten top clones hold under 10% of the sample.

These data belong to a study of γδ T cells in repeated Plasmodium falciparum infection (dated by TCRdb to the early 2020s). In the study overall: Malian children exposed to intense seasonal malaria transmission were enrolled in the natural-infection arm and compared with Australian children matched for age and gender. Five malaria-naive U.S. adults underwent four controlled human malaria infections by bites from P. falciparum NF54-infected Anopheles stephensi mosquitoes over about 640 days. The study examined how repeated Plasmodium falciparum infection shapes the human gammadelta T cell repertoire, using natural infection in Mali and controlled human malaria infection. The gammadelta TCR repertoires from Mali were analysed in two ways: cross-sectionally during periods with no transmission, and longitudinally across episodes of acute febrile malaria. Samples from controlled-infection subjects were taken at baseline, right before selected infections, and 21 days after each infection.

For bulk TCR repertoire analysis, Vgamma9/Vdelta2+ and Vdelta2-negative gammadelta T cell populations were flow-sorted out of peripheral blood mononuclear cells. V lost 1 base and J lost 4 bases, and the count of bases not matched to a germline gene is 41. Reading from cysteine to phenylalanine, the CDR3 counts 27 amino acids. Just the 81-base CDR3 DNA is kept, in frame starting at base 1. The germline V gene gives CDR1 as TSWWSYY and CDR2 as QGS. The paper as a whole reports these results and caveats: A highly stable polyclonal repertoire over time and infection, with many inter-individual overlapping TCRgamma sequences, was shown by Vgamma9/Vdelta2+ TCR repertoires. In Vdelta2-negative gammadelta TCR repertoires, which were largely Vdelta1+, repeated controlled infections appeared to drive waves of new clonotype selection. The Malian cohort was drawn from a small rural village made up mostly of one ethnic group, which limits generalizability. Compared with the repertoires of Australian children, the Vdelta2-negative gammadelta TCR repertoires of Malian children appeared more clonally expanded, less diverse and less shared. Because the controlled-infection cohort was small, analysis of inter-individual variability in gammadelta T cell responses was limited.

Sequencing used gamma-delta T cells from blood. The V gene is TRDV1 and the J gene is TRDJ1; TRDD3 aligns with 8 central bases. TCRdb lists no J gene, so it was determined here by aligning the DNA to germline. The TCR sequence derives from a pool of human donors (malaria-infected and uninfected, not separated). CDR3 loop: CALGEPPPTLGYAILRARNRYSDKLIF. The base sequence is TGTGCTCTTGGGGAACCTCCTCCTACGTTGGGATACGCGATCCTACGGGCTAGGAATCGGTACAGCGATAAACTCATCTTT.